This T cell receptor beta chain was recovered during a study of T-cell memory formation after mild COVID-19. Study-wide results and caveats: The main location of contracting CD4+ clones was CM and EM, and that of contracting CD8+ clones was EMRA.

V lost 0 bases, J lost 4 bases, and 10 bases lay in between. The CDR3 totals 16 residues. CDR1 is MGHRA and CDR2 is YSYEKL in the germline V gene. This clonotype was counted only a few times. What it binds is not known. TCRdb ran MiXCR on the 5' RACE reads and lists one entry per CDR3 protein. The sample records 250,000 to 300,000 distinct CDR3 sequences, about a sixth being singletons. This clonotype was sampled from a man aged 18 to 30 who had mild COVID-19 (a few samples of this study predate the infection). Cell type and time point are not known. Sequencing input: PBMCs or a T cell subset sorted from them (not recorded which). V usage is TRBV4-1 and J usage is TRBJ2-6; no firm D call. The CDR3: CASSQEGILGANVLTF. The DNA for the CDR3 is TGCGCCAGCAGCCAAGAAGGAATCTTGGGGGCCAACGTCCTGACTTTC.